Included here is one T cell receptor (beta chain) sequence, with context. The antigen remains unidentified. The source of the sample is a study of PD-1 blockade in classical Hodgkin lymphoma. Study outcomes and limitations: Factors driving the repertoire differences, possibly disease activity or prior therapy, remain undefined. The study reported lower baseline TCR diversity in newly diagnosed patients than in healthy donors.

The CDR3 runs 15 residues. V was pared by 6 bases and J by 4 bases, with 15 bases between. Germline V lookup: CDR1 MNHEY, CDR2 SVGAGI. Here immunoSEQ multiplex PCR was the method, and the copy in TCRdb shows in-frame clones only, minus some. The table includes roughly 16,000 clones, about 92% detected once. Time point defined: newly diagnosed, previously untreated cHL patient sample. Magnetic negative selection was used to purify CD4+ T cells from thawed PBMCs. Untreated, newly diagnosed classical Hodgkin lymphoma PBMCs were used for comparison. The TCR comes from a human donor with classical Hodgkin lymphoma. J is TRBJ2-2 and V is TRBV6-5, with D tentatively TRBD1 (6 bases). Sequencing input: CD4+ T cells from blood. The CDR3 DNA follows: TGTGCCAGCAGCCCCACAGGGATCGTCACCGGGGAGCTGTTTTTT. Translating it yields CASSPTGIVTGELFF.